This T cell receptor (beta chain) was profiled in a study of cytomegalovirus exposure and HLA in healthy donors (dated by TCRdb to 2015 to 2018). Regarding the study in general: An earlier analysis of fewer than 750 of the donors reported under 300 Gb of sequence data and 95 million to 130 million unique TCR beta sequences obtained from some 200 million T cells. A later genetic analysis used genome-wide SNP genotypes for about 60% of the 666 donors, treating that subset as a discovery cohort. Among the approximately 430 genotyped donors, 81% belonged to the genetic ancestry cluster associated with self-reported Caucasian donors. In addition to the first cohort of several hundred subjects, a separate validation cohort of 120 different subjects was used. Rather than drawing on any new phenotypic data, the later analysis identified candidate immune exposures from TCR beta sequences and the way those sequences occurred across donors. Alongside the repertoire data, information on donor age, sex, ethnicity and CMV serostatus was compiled. An early release covering just under 650 HLA-typed donors comprised 300 to 350 gigabases of sequencing data and roughly 85 million unique TCR sequences. A later analysis re-examined previously published TCR beta repertoires from roughly 650 donors and added high-resolution HLA genotyping to investigate patterns of TCR occurrence. The study used immunosequencing to profile the T cell repertoires of several hundred subjects and linked those repertoires to cytomegalovirus serostatus. About five DR-DQ haplotypes were treated as single units for association and clustering because of strong linkage in the cohort. To predict cytomegalovirus infection status, the study brought together high-throughput TCR immunosequencing, statistical association of individual TCRs with disease status, and machine learning. Typing coverage varied by locus: roughly 620-640 donors for A, B, C, DRB1 and DQB1; roughly 500 for DQA1; over 600 for DPA1; under 490 for DPB1. Class I and class II HLA loci were covered by the typing at four-digit resolution. Every repertoire in the discovery cohort had been generated on one and the same sequencing platform. The aim of the study was to test whether cataloging public T cell receptors could identify signatures of past pathogen exposure. An earlier analysis of 587 of the donors applied high-throughput TCR beta sequencing to assess whether each TCR beta V gene segment acted as functional or pseudogenic. On average, 235,054 unique TCR beta nucleotide sequences were sequenced per donor among 398 genotyped donors of the cohort, with 15% to 20% of those sequences being non-productive.

The V end gives up 10 bases and the J end 4 bases, leaving 5 bases in the junction not matched to a gene. Via the germline V gene, CDR1 is MNHNS and CDR2 SASEGT. The cysteine opens and the phenylalanine closes a CDR3 of 14 amino acids. CDR3 DNA only is kept here, 42 bases in frame from base 1. Study-wide conclusions, independent of this receptor: Three of the identified cytomegalovirus-associated TCR beta chains were confirmed in vitro to be specific for cytomegalovirus antigens. Compared with the roughly 720-donor mean, donors in an Asian-associated ancestry cluster had fewer N-insertions in productive TCRs, according to a later genetic analysis. A later analysis reported that several top co-occurrence clusters appeared linked to parvovirus B19, influenza, CMV and Epstein-Barr virus. Linkage disequilibrium might explain the correlated functional status among segregating V segments, but an unknown experimental factor could not be excluded. Only TCR beta chains were sequenced in this cohort, and the absence of alpha or paired-chain data limited detectable features. While some public TCRs were present in many individuals, most TCR sequences turned up only very rarely across donors. In a later analysis, HLA-associated TCR beta chains were found to be more clonally expanded and to have lower generation probabilities than equally common non-associated chains. Immune exposure information for the cohort was limited to CMV serostatus. Because some donors lacked HLA typing at each locus, the association tests relied only on the typed subset. In a later analysis, the rate of TCR association differed among HLA loci, with DRB1 alleles having the most associated TCRs and HLA-C alleles having the fewest. The authors suggested that the approach could potentially be extended to other disease states and immunological phenotypes. At a false discovery rate of 0.05, a later analysis linked fewer than 20,000 TCR beta sequences to specific HLA alleles. Assigning TCR associations to individual alleles was difficult when HLA alleles, especially DR and DQ, strongly co-occurred. Because counts were too low, seventeen rarely observed V segments, including chromosome 9 orphons, were left out of the earlier analysis of over 550 of the donors. The classifier was reported to diagnose cytomegalovirus status with high specificity and sensitivity in both the original and validation cohorts. A total of 150 or so TCR beta chains were listed by the study as associated with cytomegalovirus. A cluster of highly shared sequence variants was judged likely to be a technical artifact of the sequencing pipeline. Because the 87-base-pair reads could not distinguish some IMGT-functional V segments, including TRBV6-2 and TRBV6-3, those segments were excluded. A further reported finding was that TCR beta sequences accurately predicted the HLA-A and HLA-B alleles for most subjects in the first cohort. In a later analysis, most CMV-associated TCR beta chains were found to appear HLA-restricted, with HLA associations seemingly driven largely by CMV exposure. In an earlier analysis of approximately 590 of the donors, most TCR beta V segments were observed in productive rearrangements about 87% or about 30% of the time, broadly matching IMGT annotations. Sequencing depth was assumed to be roughly uniform across donors in the presence/absence analyses, though that assumption may not hold. An association between a missense DCLRE1C variant and V-gene and J-gene trimming of TCR beta chains was found in a later genetic analysis and replicated in an independent cohort.

The cohort was made up of 666 healthy bone marrow donors. Cohort members were all nominally healthy when sampled, although unrecorded immune exposures were likely present. The donor was CMV seronegative and belonged to the group of over 300 seronegative cohort members. A peripheral blood sample was collected from each donor, and TCR beta sequencing was performed on peripheral blood mononuclear cells. The Qiagen DNeasy Blood Extraction Kit was used to extract genomic DNA from the blood cell samples. With respect to this clone: This clone's antigen is unknown. Base qualities are not recorded, but no much larger clone differs from it by a single base.

Libraries were constructed by the immunoSEQ multiplex PCR assay. The multiplex PCR relied on a mix of 60 forward primers for TCR Vbeta segments and 13 reverse primers for TCR Jbeta segments. Amplification of the CDR3 region of rearranged TCR beta genes was performed with a multiplex PCR assay on genomic DNA. The amplified TCR beta libraries were sequenced on the Illumina HiSeq System as 87-base-pair reads. In the original analysis: In a later analysis, tens of millions of unique TCR beta chains were counted across the 500 to 700 repertoires, and approximately 11 million of these chains were shared by at least two donors. To remove PCR and sequencing errors, raw reads were error-corrected and collapsed into unique sequences using a nearest-neighbor algorithm that merged closely related sequences. Alignment of CDR3 sequences to IMGT reference sequences was used to assign V, D and J gene segments. For a sequence to be retained, at least a six-nucleotide match to both a V gene segment and a J gene segment was required. Rearrangements were called productive when the CDR3 lacked stop codons and stayed in frame with V and J; all others were non-productive. Following IMGT convention, CDR3 was defined as the stretch from the second conserved V-encoded cysteine to the conserved J-encoded phenylalanine. The earlier analysis of about 610 of the donors excluded sequences that lacked an unambiguous match to a single V gene segment. An earlier analysis of 587 of the donors called V segments functional above 56.7% productive rearrangements and segregating when the between-donor standard deviation exceeded 5%. A statistical classification framework was built to diagnose cytomegalovirus status from the catalog of TCR beta chain sequences. V and J gene assignment, in a later analysis, came from comparing TCR nucleotide sequences with IMGT/GENE-DB human TR gene sequences. A later analysis assigned CDR3 sequences and most-parsimonious VDJ recombination scenarios with the TCRdist pipeline. In a later analysis, each TCR beta chain was defined by its CDR3 amino acid sequence together with its V-gene family, and reads lacking a unique V-gene family were excluded. As a way to deal with suspected cross-contamination and a sequencing artifact, a later analysis dropped more than 500 nucleotide sequences that were highly shared and had low generation probability. A later analysis calculated a clonal expansion index for each public chain from normalized within-repertoire ranks of inferred template counts. A later analysis computed generation probabilities with a VDJ recombination model fitted to out-of-frame rearrangements, and checked the results against IGoR. Hypergeometric tests were used in a later analysis to score TCR-TCR, TCR-HLA and TCR-CMV co-occurrence, with a repertoire-size bias correction applied to the TCR pairs. A later analysis estimated false discovery rates by permuting HLA or CMV assignments 20 times. A later analysis grouped co-occurring TCRs with DBSCAN, adding TCRdist sequence similarity when clustering within HLA-allele-positive subsets. Repertoires with fewer than 30,000 or more than 120,000 public chains, plus five repertoires with anomalous nucleotide sharing, were excluded from co-occurrence clustering. As stored in TCRdb, this immuneACCESS dataset retains in-frame rearrangements with V and J assigned. A fraction of the clones does not appear; measured against another copy, unresolved V genes explain less than half of the discrepancy, and the remainder lacks a known reason. That table is the source of V, J and clone size, and D and trimming were worked out from the DNA. In all, the sample holds roughly 150,000 clones, and 75% to 80% of those were seen once. 3% to 5% of the sample is taken by the ten largest.

Sequenced input: PBMCs. The receptor comes from a male donor in good health and CMV-seronegative. The chain is encoded by TRBV6-1 joined to TRBJ2-1; 12 nucleotides in the junction match TRBD2. The bases are TGTGCCATTCCCGGGACTAGCGGGTACAATGAGCAGTTCTTC. Its translation is CAIPGTSGYNEQFF.